These 26 T cell receptor beta chains were all obtained from the same sample, sequenced in a study of cytomegalovirus exposure and HLA in healthy donors. Vbeta (60) and Jbeta (13) primers were used in the PCR. Sequenced by immunoSEQ multiplex PCR; TCRdb stores in-frame clones only, minus some. The sample has 25,000 to 35,000 clones, around 60% seen once. The sample consisted of PBMCs. These receptors originate from a man aged 50 to 60 in good health and CMV-seropositive.

The chain combines TRBV25-1 with TRBJ2-2; perhaps TRBD2 as D (6 bases). Trimming left V 1 base short and J 5 bases short, with 8 bases between. This CDR3 region has 14 residues. Germline values: CDR1 MGHDK, CDR2 SYGVNS. The CDR3 reads CASSEWGGTGELFF. CDR3 coding DNA: TGTGCCAGCAGTGAATGGGGAGGAACCGGGGAGCTGTTTTTT.

This clone is categorized as large. This chain links TRBV7-9 with TRBJ2-5; 8 positions agree with TRBD2. J was trimmed by 1 base and V by 5 bases; bases with no gene match: 3. CDR1 and CDR2 (germline): SEHNR, FQNEAQ (reference sequence). The CDR3 is made up of 14 amino acids. The chain's CDR3 is CASSRTSGQETQYF. The CDR3 DNA follows: TGTGCCAGCAGCCGTACTAGCGGCCAAGAGACCCAGTACTTC. Supplemented by reference TRBV7-9 and TRBJ2-5, the full variable domain reads DTGVSQNPRHKITKRGQNVTFRCDPISEHNRLYWYRQTLGQGPEFLTYFQNEAQLEKSRLLSDRFSAERPKGSFSTLEIQRTEQGDSAMYLCASSRTSGQETQYFGPGTRLLVL.

Comments on this clone: Other DNA variants within this sample encode the same CDR3. The chain combines TRBV5-1 with TRBJ2-5; TRBD1 matches 8 bases. The CDR3 has 14 residues. Germline-derived CDR1 and CDR2 are SGHRS and YFSETQ. V trimming: 2 bases; J trimming: 4 bases; junction bases outside the gene matches: 4. DNA for the CDR3: TGCGCCAGCAGCTTAGGACAGGGTGGAGAGACCCAGTACTTC. This gives the protein CASSLGQGGETQYF.

The chain has TRBV6-5 and TRBJ2-3, with TRBD2 matching 12 bases. The germline gives CDR1 MNHEY, CDR2 SVGAGI. J lost 4 bases, V lost 7 bases, and 6 bases had no gene match. The CDR3 sequence is 15 residues long. The CDR3, as DNA: TGTGCCAGCACCAAGACTAGCGGGAGTGCAGATACGCAGTATTTT. Encoded protein: CASTKTSGSADTQYF.

The V and J genes are TRBV6-5 and TRBJ2-7; 7 bases are shared with TRBD1. With V trimmed by 6 bases and J by 1 base, 9 bases remained unmatched. The CDR3 contains 15 residues. Germline CDR1 MNHEY, CDR2 SVGAGI. CDR3 coding DNA: TGTGCCAGCAGCTCTACAGGGGATAGGTCCTACGAGCAGTACTTC. Its protein product is CASSSTGDRSYEQYF.

This chain's CDR3 is CASSTRLAGVTYEQYF. CDR3 coding DNA: TGTGCCAGCAGCACCCGACTAGCGGGGGTTACCTACGAGCAGTACTTC. The chain uses TRBV5-6 and TRBJ2-7, with 12 bases matching TRBD2. CDR1 is SGHDT and CDR2 is YYEEEE in the germline V gene. The V gene end was trimmed by 4 bases and the J gene end by 2 bases; junction bases not matched to a gene: 7. The CDR3 consists of 16 residues.

The V gene is TRBV1, the J gene TRBJ2-7; whether TRBD2, the table's D call, matches the DNA was not checked. TRBV1 has pseudogene status. The CDR3 consists of 13 residues. The DNA for the CDR3 is TGCACCAGCAGCCAACGGAGGCTCTACGAGCAGTACTTC. It yields the protein CTSSQRRLYEQYF.

This clone is categorized as medium-sized (0.01 to 0.1%). The chain employs TRBV5-1 and TRBJ2-7; D remains unclear. The germline V and J ends were trimmed by 0 bases and 1 base, with 5 bases remaining between them. The length of the CDR3 is 13 residues. Germline loops: CDR1 SGHRS, CDR2 YFSETQ. CDR3 in amino acids: CASSLEASYEQYF. In DNA form, the CDR3 reads TGCGCCAGCAGCTTGGAAGCTTCCTACGAGCAGTACTTC. Full variable domain (outside the CDR3, taken from reference TRBV5-1 and TRBJ2-7): KAGVTQTPRYLIKTRGQQVTLSCSPISGHRSVSWYQQTPGQGLQFLFEYFSETQRNKGNFPGRFSGRQFSNSRSEMNVSTLELGDSALYLCASSLEASYEQYFGPGTRLTVT.

In nucleotides, the CDR3 is TGTGCCAGCACCAGCACGGGGGGCGTAAGAACACCCCTCCACTTT. Translating it yields CASTSTGGVRTPLHF. The chain is built from TRBV28 and TRBJ1-6; D possibly corresponds to TRBD1 (6 bases). V shed 7 bases and J shed 11 bases, with 21 bases lying between them. This CDR3 spans 15 amino acids. Germline loops: CDR1 MDHEN, CDR2 SYDVKM.

This clone showed up just a few times. The rearrangement joins TRBV7-8 to TRBJ1-5; 9 nucleotides line up with TRBD1. The CDR3 is made up of 15 amino acids. V shed 4 bases and J 6 bases; nucleotides not matched to a gene: 7. The germline gives CDR1 SGHVS, CDR2 FQNEAQ. CDR3 sequence (DNA): TGTGCCAGCAGCTCTCGACAGGGGGTCGTTCAGCCCCAGCATTTT. The encoded protein is CASSSRQGVVQPQHF. The full variable domain, in which reference TRBV7-8 and TRBJ1-5 provide the parts outside the CDR3, is GAGVSQSPRYKVAKRGQDVALRCDPISGHVSLFWYQQALGQGPEFLTYFQNEAQLDKSGLPSDRFFAERPEGSVSTLKIQRTQQEDSAVYLCASSSRQGVVQPQHFGDGTRLSIL.

The chain is built from TRBV5-1 and TRBJ1-4, with 9 bases identical to TRBD1. V gave up 5 bases and J gave up 5 bases; unmatched junction bases: 7. CDR1 and CDR2 from the germline V gene are SGHRS and YFSETQ. The CDR3 is 15 residues long. The CDR3 region has the DNA TGCGCCAGCAGGCTCACAGGGGGCAGGAATGAAAAACTGTTTTTT. Protein: CASRLTGGRNEKLFF.

V and J are TRBV10-3 and TRBJ1-1; TRBD1 might be the D (5 bases). Trimming cost V 2 bases and J 0 bases, with 10 bases left between them. The CDR3 is 15 amino acids. Germline V gene lookup returns CDR1 ENHRY and CDR2 SYGVKD. The CDR3 loop is CAISETQGLNTEAFF. The CDR3, as DNA: TGTGCCATCAGTGAGACGCAGGGCCTGAACACTGAAGCTTTCTTT.

This rearrangement joins TRBV5-6 to TRBJ2-7; no reliable D call. The germline V gene encodes CDR1 SGHDT and CDR2 YYEEEE. The ends were cut back, 2 bases at V and 4 bases at J, with 13 bases in the middle. CDR3 size: 14 residues. This CDR3 reads CASSLPSDSYEQYF. The CDR3 region has the DNA TGTGCCAGCAGCTTACCCAGCGACTCTTACGAGCAGTACTTC.

J is TRBJ2-5 and V is TRBV7-9; TRBD1 aligns across 9 bases. The CDR3 has 14 amino acids. Unmatched junction bases numbered 6, after V lost 5 bases and J lost 5 bases. The V gene's germline CDR1 is SEHNR and CDR2 FQNEAQ (reference sequence). Here the CDR3 reads CASSPRTGEETQYF. The CDR3 nucleotides read TGTGCCAGCAGCCCCCGGACAGGGGAGGAGACCCAGTACTTC.

The chain recombines TRBV10-1 with TRBJ2-5, with 9 bases identical to TRBD2. The CDR3 is 15 residues long. V shed 10 bases, J shed 2 bases, and the junction held 11 bases outside the gene matches. The germline V gene has CDR1 WNHNN and CDR2 SYGVQD (reference sequence). The CDR3: CATRTSGSPQETQYF. CDR3 DNA sequence: TGCGCCACCCGTACTAGCGGGTCTCCTCAAGAGACCCAGTACTTC.

This rearrangement joins TRBV27 to TRBJ2-3; TRBD1 is a possible D gene (5 bases). Trimming removed 7 bases at V and 6 bases at J, with 8 bases between. The CDR3 consists of 11 residues. Germline lookup yields CDR1 MNHEY and CDR2 SMNVEV (reference sequence). CDR3 nucleotide sequence: TGTGCCAGCAAGGGGCGGGATACGCAGTATTTT. Its translation: CASKGRDTQYF.

The rearrangement uses TRBV25-1 and TRBJ2-7, with 8 nucleotides matching TRBD2. J gave up 1 base and V 4 bases, and 3 bases lay outside the gene matches. The CDR3 contains 14 residues. Germline loops: CDR1 MGHDK, CDR2 SYGVNS. The CDR3: CASSASGGSYEQYF. The CDR3 DNA reads TGTGCCAGCAGTGCCTCGGGAGGGTCCTACGAGCAGTACTTC.

The chain has TRBV5-6 and TRBJ1-2, with a tentative D call TRBD1 (6 bases). Trimming removed 3 bases at V and 10 bases at J, with 16 bases between. This CDR3 is 13 amino acids long. Germline V lookup: CDR1 SGHDT, CDR2 YYEEEE. The CDR3 loop is CASSWGLPVTYTF. CDR3 nucleotide sequence: TGTGCCAGCAGCTGGGGGCTTCCGGTCACCTACACCTTC.

This clone came up once. The chain recombines TRBV5-1 with TRBJ2-7; 7 bases agree with TRBD1. Germline CDR1 is SGHRS and CDR2 is YFSETQ. Trimming cost V 2 bases and J 0 bases; bases outside gene matches: 2. The CDR3 covers 14 residues. The CDR3 DNA sequence: TGCGCCAGCAGCTTTGGACAGGCCTCCTACGAGCAGTACTTC. It is translated as CASSFGQASYEQYF.

The CDR3 coding sequence is TGTGCCAGCAGGGCCCTCCCGTACGAGCAGTACTTC. It is translated as CASRALPYEQYF. V usage is TRBV2 and J usage is TRBJ2-7, with D unclear. CDR3 length: 12 residues. CDR1 is SNHLY, CDR2 FYNNEI, per germline. V was trimmed by 6 bases and J by 4 bases, leaving 10 bases between them.

This clone occurred a few times. This chain uses TRBV29-1 with TRBJ2-7, with 10 bases identical to TRBD1. Per germline, CDR1 SQVTM and CDR2 ANQGSEA. V trimming: 2 bases; J trimming: 0 bases; junction bases outside the gene matches: 1. CDR3 size: 14 residues. The CDR3 sequence: CSVERTGGSYEQYF. The CDR3 nucleotides read TGCAGCGTTGAAAGGACAGGGGGCTCCTACGAGCAGTACTTC.

This clone was seen only a few times. This chain uses TRBV29-1 with TRBJ2-5; 7 nucleotides line up with TRBD1. The V gene's germline CDR1 is SQVTM and CDR2 ANQGSEA. J lost 5 bases, V lost 7 bases, and 10 bases had no gene match. The CDR3 has 13 residues. The CDR3 sequence is CSARTGAGETQYF. The DNA of the CDR3 is TGCAGCGCACGAACAGGGGCAGGCGAGACCCAGTACTTC.

Only a few counts were recorded for this clone. The rearrangement links TRBV14 to TRBJ1-2; D is possibly TRBD1 (6 bases). Trimming took 1 base from V and 8 from J, leaving 11 bases between them. The CDR3 length is 13 residues. In germline, CDR1 is SGHDN, CDR2 FVKESK. The CDR3: CASSQVRGLGYTF. As DNA, the CDR3 is TGTGCCAGCAGCCAAGTCAGGGGTTTGGGCTACACCTTC.

V is TRBV5-4 and J is TRBJ2-5; 7 bases map to TRBD2. The germline CDR1 and CDR2 sequences are SGHNT and YYREEE (reference sequence). After removal of 2 bases from V and 4 bases from J, the junction contained 2 bases not matched to a gene. This CDR3 is 13 amino acids long. As DNA, the CDR3 is TGTGCCAGCAGCTTAGGCGGGGGAGAGACCCAGTACTTC. Translated: CASSLGGGETQYF.

The genes are TRBV4-3 and TRBJ1-1; no reliable D call. Per the germline V gene, CDR1 is LGHNA and CDR2 is YSLEER. The V end was cut by 0 bases, the J end by 4 bases, with 9 bases between. The CDR3 sequence is 14 residues long. The CDR3 bases are TGCGCCAGCAGCCAAGATTGGCGGGGCACTGAAGCTTTCTTT. This translates into CASSQDWRGTEAFF.

The chain couples TRBV5-6 to TRBJ1-6; unclear D gene. V lost 0 bases and J lost 9, with 4 bases in between. Germline lookup yields CDR1 SGHDT and CDR2 YYEEEE. The CDR3 loop spans 12 amino acids. The chain's CDR3 is CASSLGGSPLHF. In nucleotides, the CDR3 is TGTGCCAGCAGCTTGGGAGGTTCACCCCTCCACTTT.